The source of this T cell receptor beta chain is a study of blood T cell repertoires in COVID-19 (dated by TCRdb to 2018 to 2020). Regarding the research as a whole: Collaborator samples came from the United States, Italy and Spain and covered acute and convalescent phases of COVID-19. Where available, HLA class I and class II types were taken from metadata supplied by the sample provider and were not determined by assay-based typing. The prospective study material was composed of cDNA or gDNA derived from T cells, B-cell-depleted T cells, or PBMCs. The dataset comprised deeply sampled blood TCRbeta repertoires from subjects exposed to, actively infected with, or recovered from COVID-19. The repertoires were released in a freely available public database meant as a resource for research on the immune response to SARS-CoV-2. The sample metadata nearly always contained a de-identified subject ID, COVID-19 status, age in years and sex. Samples came from the ongoing ImmuneRACE study (first 160 participants) plus 1,254 subjects from 6 global collaborators. The full study reports these points: Clinical and demographic metadata were provided uncurated, with the amount varying by source and participant.

Concerning this clone itself: Its antigen remains undetermined. Per-base quality was not reported, and no clone a single base away is much larger than it.

Samples from volunteer blood donors who had recovered from COVID-19 were contributed by a second Seattle source. The collaborating institutions used their own protocols to collect whole blood in K2EDTA tubes. For TCRbeta analysis, collaborators shipped samples as frozen whole blood, isolated PBMCs, or DNA extracted from either of those sample types. The junction shows trimming of 4 bases on V and 4 bases on J, and the gene matches do not reach 3 bases of it. The cysteine opens and the phenylalanine closes a CDR3 of 13 amino acids. The retained sequence is limited to the CDR3, 39 bases, with the frame set at the first base. CDR1 is given as MNHEY and CDR2 as SVGAGI, both from the germline V gene. TCRbeta CDR3 regions were amplified from genomic DNA by means of the immunoSEQ Assay, a bias-controlled multiplex PCR. On the authors' methods: The number of nucleated cells in each sample was estimated from the amplification of reference gene primers within the assay. To quantify the absolute abundance of each unique TCRbeta CDR3 rearrangement, sequence reads were collapsed and filtered. For each sample, productive Simpson clonality was calculated by taking the square root of Simpson's diversity index across productive rearrangements. The immuneACCESS repertoire file appears here via TCRdb, limited to in-frame rearrangements. These files lack a portion of the clones; in checked studies, under half of the deficit traces to unresolved V genes, and the cause of the others is not known. For V, J and clone size, that table is used; D and trimming come from the DNA. For this sample there are approximately 150,000 clones; around 83% appear just once. The ten largest clones represent 15% to 20% of the sample.

The sequence joins TRBV6-5 to TRBJ1-2; 7 of the junction bases match TRBD1. This TCR came from a woman in her seventies who had recovered from COVID-19. Material for sequencing was peripheral blood. In nucleotides, the sequence is TGTGCCAGCAGTTTAGGGGGCCTCTATGGCTACACCTTC. Its translation reads: CASSLGGLYGYTF.